The TCR beta chain described here comes from a study of T cells expressing NK-cell markers. Study in general: HCMV seropositivity marked seven of the eight sequenced donors; one was seronegative.

Notes on the study in general: Of the CD8+ T cells in a handful of donors, 1.0-7.0% belonged to dominant NKG2C+ clonotypes.

The CDR3 is 16 residues long. Germline lookup yields CDR1 SGHRS and CDR2 YFSETQ. TCRdb reanalyzed the 5' RACE reads and collapses them to one entry per CDR3 protein, without DNA. The sample data list 350,000 to 400,000 distinct CDR3 sequences. Worth noting for this clonotype: The target antigen is unknown.

The TCR originated in a woman aged 45-59 years in good health. The genes are TRBV5-1 and TRBJ2-2; there is no DNA to check the TCRdb D call of TRBD1. Input material: blood T cells: a sorted CD56 or NKG2C T cell subset, CD4+ or CD8+ T cells, or bulk PBMC T cells (not recorded which). The CDR3 is CASSSSREGPTGELFF.